This entry lists 11 T cell receptor beta chains sequenced from one sample in a study of cytomegalovirus exposure and HLA in healthy donors (dated by TCRdb to 2015 to 2018). Library preparation employed the immunoSEQ multiplex PCR assay. The multiplex PCR relied on a mix of 60 forward primers for TCR Vbeta segments and 13 reverse primers for TCR Jbeta segments. Imported from immuneACCESS, the table was reduced by TCRdb to in-frame sequences with V and J called. These copies leave out some clones; in studies compared against another copy, an unresolved V gene accounts for under half, and the cause of the remainder is not known. In this sample the table shows more than 95,000 clones, 74% of which occur a single time. 3.5% to 4.5% of the sample is held by the ten biggest clonotypes. Sequencing was performed on PBMCs. Receptors were obtained from a man aged 35 to 55 in good health and CMV-seropositive.

This rearrangement joins TRBV19 to TRBJ1-5; D is uncertain. Germline CDR1 reads LNHDA; CDR2 reads SQIVND (reference sequence). The germline V and J ends were trimmed by 4 bases and 8 bases, with 18 bases remaining between them. CDR3 size: 15 residues. The CDR3 loop is CASSKNTGTREPQHF. In DNA, the CDR3 is TGTGCCAGTAGTAAAAATACGGGTACTCGGGAGCCCCAGCATTTT.

This chain connects TRBV6-5 to TRBJ1-4; 8 bases line up with TRBD1. Germline V gene sequence: CDR1 MNHEY, CDR2 SVGAGI. J gave up 6 bases and V 3 bases, and 9 bases lay outside the gene matches. The CDR3 is made up of 16 amino acids. CDR3 amino acids: CASSYSGTGRHEKLFF. In DNA, the CDR3 is TGTGCCAGCAGTTATTCCGGGACAGGAAGACATGAAAAACTGTTTTTT.

The chain recombines TRBV25-1 with TRBJ2-5; no clear D. The CDR3 loop spans 11 amino acids. Between the trimmed V and J ends, which lost 3 bases and 8 bases, there was a span of 7 bases. Germline V gene data show CDR1 as MGHDK and CDR2 as SYGVNS. In nucleotides, the CDR3 is TGTGCCAGCAGTGACCTAAGTACCCAGTACTTC. Its translation: CASSDLSTQYF.

This chain connects TRBV6-1 to TRBJ2-5, with TRBD2 identical over 12 bases. The CDR3 has 17 residues. Trimming removed 1 base from V and 6 bases from J; junction bases left unmatched: 9. The germline CDR1 and CDR2 sequences are MNHNS and SASEGT. CDR3 region: CASSEVGLAGGPKTQYF. The CDR3 DNA sequence: TGTGCCAGCAGTGAAGTAGGCCTAGCGGGGGGGCCGAAGACCCAGTACTTC.

This chain links TRBV19 with TRBJ1-1; weak D call: TRBD1 (5 bases). V was shortened by 1 base and J by 4 bases, with 10 bases between the two germline ends. Germline loops: CDR1 LNHDA, CDR2 SQIVND (reference sequence). CDR3 length: 14 amino acids. The CDR3 protein is CASSIGTRATEAFF. DNA for the CDR3: TGTGCCAGTAGTATAGGGACAAGGGCCACTGAAGCTTTCTTT.

In its sample, this clone was seen once. This chain uses TRBV14 with TRBJ2-7, with 14 bases that match TRBD2. This CDR3 region has 15 residues. Germline V lookup: CDR1 SGHDN, CDR2 FVKESK. J lost 5 bases, V lost 5 bases, and 5 bases had no gene match. The CDR3 sequence is CASSSGLAGVDEQYF. The CDR3 DNA reads TGTGCCAGCAGCTCGGGACTAGCGGGAGTGGACGAGCAGTACTTC.

This sequence joins TRBV11-2 and TRBJ1-3, with a tentative D call TRBD1 (6 bases). Germline V gene data show CDR1 as SGHAT and CDR2 as FQNNGV. The ends were cut back, 5 bases at V and 0 bases at J, with 11 bases in the middle. There are 15 residues in the CDR3. In nucleotides, the CDR3 is TGTGCCAGCAGCGAACAGGGAGCCTCTGGAAACACCATATATTTT. This sequence encodes CASSEQGASGNTIYF. The variable domain in full, completed from reference TRBV11-2 and TRBJ1-3, reads EAGVAQSPRYKIIEKRQSVAFWCNPISGHATLYWYQQILGQGPKLLIQFQNNGVVDDSQLPKDRFSAERLKGVDSTLKIQPAKLEDSAVYLCASSEQGASGNTIYFGEGSWLTVV.

The rearrangement links TRBV7-6 to TRBJ2-3, with D unclear. Germline CDR1 reads SGHVS; CDR2 reads FNYEAQ. Trimming stripped 3 bases from V and 5 bases from J, with 18 bases between. The CDR3 consists of 16 residues. The chain's CDR3 is CASSLRVKSEKDTQYF. CDR3 in DNA: TGTGCCAGCAGCTTGAGAGTCAAGAGCGAGAAAGATACGCAGTATTTT.

This chain uses TRBV9 with TRBJ1-6, with D perhaps TRBD1 (5 bases). This CDR3 is 14 amino acids long. Trimming pared 2 bases from V and 9 bases from J, leaving 12 bases between. Per the germline V gene, CDR1 is SGDLS and CDR2 is YYNGEE. This CDR3 reads CASSVTGDSSPLHF. CDR3 nucleotide sequence: TGTGCCAGCAGCGTCACAGGTGATAGTTCACCCCTCCACTTT.

The chain combines TRBV6-5 with TRBJ2-7; TRBD2 matches at 11 bases. Trimming cost V 6 bases and J 6 bases; bases outside gene matches: 7. The germline CDR1 and CDR2 sequences are MNHEY and SVGAGI. The CDR3 totals 14 residues. CDR3 bases: TGTGCCAGCAGGGCCCTAGCGGGAGGAAGCGAGCAGTACTTC. Its translation: CASRALAGGSEQYF.

The rearrangement links TRBV7-8 to TRBJ2-3, with 10 bases identical to TRBD2. This CDR3 is 16 amino acids long. Germline V gene data show CDR1 as SGHVS and CDR2 as FQNEAQ. J lost 6 bases, V lost 5 bases, and 11 bases had no gene match. CDR3 nucleotide sequence: TGTGCCAGCAGCGGGACTACTAGCGGGATGACGGATACGCAGTATTTT. It is translated as CASSGTTSGMTDTQYF.